These T cell receptor beta chains were read from a single sample in a study of cytomegalovirus exposure and HLA in healthy donors. Clones were sequenced by immunoSEQ multiplex PCR, and TCRdb holds only the in-frame ones, with some missing. Recorded here are about 130,000 clones; the top ten clones represent more than 1.5%. Specimen: PBMCs. All receptors derive from a man younger than 35 in good health and CMV-seronegative. Both conserved end residues are part of each CDR3. A D gene is named only where the DNA matches it firmly.

V gene: TRBV7-2
J gene: TRBJ2-3
D gene: TRBD2
CDR3 DNA: TGTGCCAGCAGCCGAATGACTAGCTCCGATACGCAGTATTTT
CDR3 protein: CASSRMTSSDTQYF

V gene: TRBV11-2
J gene: TRBJ2-7
D gene: TRBD1
CDR3 DNA: TGTGCCAGCAGTCGAGACAGGGCCTACGAGCAGTACTTC
CDR3 protein: CASSRDRAYEQYF

V gene: TRBV5-5
J gene: TRBJ1-1
D gene: .
CDR3 DNA: TGTGCCAGCAGCTCCCCCCGACTACATCAGAACACTGAAGCTTTCTTT
CDR3 protein: CASSSPRLHQNTEAFF

V gene: TRBV27
J gene: TRBJ2-2
D gene: TRBD1
CDR3 DNA: TGTGCCAGCAGGAACGGACAGGGAAGGAACGGGGAGCTGTTTTTT
CDR3 protein: CASRNGQGRNGELFF

V gene: TRBV28
J gene: TRBJ2-7
D gene: TRBD2
CDR3 DNA: TGTGCCAGCAGTCCCCCCCCCAGCGGGATATCCTACGAGCAGTACTTC
CDR3 protein: CASSPPPSGISYEQYF

V gene: TRBV27
J gene: TRBJ2-3
D gene: TRBD2
CDR3 DNA: TGTGCCAGCGCCTACGGGACTAGCGGGGGCACAGATACGCAGTATTTT
CDR3 protein: CASAYGTSGGTDTQYF

V gene: TRBV7-9
J gene: TRBJ2-1
D gene: .
CDR3 DNA: TGTGCCAGCAGCACATCTAACCCCCCCCTCCCCGGCGGGCAGTTCTTC
CDR3 protein: CASSTSNPPLPGGQFF

V gene: TRBV7-2
J gene: TRBJ1-4
D gene: TRBD1
CDR3 DNA: TGTGCCAGCAGCTTGAGACAGGGGGCTAATGAAAAACTGTTTTTT
CDR3 protein: CASSLRQGANEKLFF

V gene: TRBV7-8
J gene: TRBJ2-6
D gene: .
CDR3 DNA: TGTGCCAGCAGCTTTATCAACTCGGGGGCTGGGGCCAACGTCCTGACTTTC
CDR3 protein: CASSFINSGAGANVLTF

V gene: TRBV9
J gene: TRBJ2-7
D gene: .
CDR3 DNA: TGTGCCAGCAGCCTCCGGGGGACAGACTCCTACGAGCAGTACTTC
CDR3 protein: CASSLRGTDSYEQYF